Listed below are T cell receptor beta chains from one sample, sequenced in a study of T cells after yellow fever vaccination. In TCRdb, the 5' RACE reads were re-called with MiXCR into one record per CDR3 protein. The sample records hundreds of thousands of distinct CDR3 sequences, approximately 3.9% being singletons. The material was PBMCs, obtained on the day of the yellow fever booster vaccination. These receptors originate from a man aged 18 to 30 who received the YFV17D yellow fever vaccine. The CDR3 runs from the conserved cysteine through the conserved F or W. A D gene is named only where the DNA matches it firmly. The listing skips clone size in some rows; elsewhere it reads once, few, many or a size class.

size	D	J	V	CDR3	DNA
many	.	TRBJ1-2	TRBV3-1	CASSQEVWAGYTF	TGTGCCAGCAGCCAAGAGGTGTGGGCTGGCTACACCTTC
.	.	TRBJ1-2	TRBV7-2	CASSLVAGTYYGYTF	TGTGCCAGCAGCTTAGTGGCGGGGACATACTATGGCTACACCTTC
.	TRBD2	TRBJ2-5	TRBV4-1	CASRQRGGLAGTEETQYF	TGCGCCAGCAGACAAAGGGGGGGACTAGCGGGGACTGAAGAGACCCAGTACTTC
many	TRBD1	TRBJ1-2	TRBV7-9	CASIQGQGGYGYTF	TGTGCCAGCATACAAGGACAGGGTGGTTATGGCTACACCTTC
many	.	TRBJ1-4	TRBV7-9	CASSLDPGQGREKLFF	TGTGCCAGCAGCCTAGATCCGGGACAAGGAAGAGAAAAACTGTTTTTT
many	.	TRBJ2-2	TRBV7-3	CASRFGSGTGELFF	TGTGCCAGCAGGTTCGGTTCGGGCACCGGGGAGCTGTTTTTT
few	.	TRBJ2-5	TRBV7-6	CASSAGNLETQYF	TGTGCCAGCAGCGCTGGGAACTTAGAGACCCAGTACTTC
many	TRBD1	TRBJ1-5	TRBV7-2	CASSKQGGSNQPQHF	TGTGCCAGCAGCAAACAGGGGGGGAGCAATCAGCCCCAGCATTTT
many	TRBD2	TRBJ2-2	TRBV5-1	CASSLSSGGTWTGELFF	TGCGCCAGCAGCTTGAGTAGCGGGGGGACCTGGACCGGGGAGCTGTTTTTT
many	TRBD2	TRBJ2-1	TRBV5-1	CASSLHGGISNEQFF	TGCGCCAGCAGCTTGCACGGGGGGATCAGCAATGAGCAGTTCTTC
.	.	TRBJ1-5	TRBV6-5	CASRSTGLNQPQHF	TGTGCCAGCAGATCTACAGGGCTCAATCAGCCCCAGCATTTT
.	.	TRBJ2-1	TRBV3-1	CASSQGGVGGEQFF	TGTGCCAGCAGCCAAGGGGGTGTGGGGGGTGAGCAGTTCTTC
many	.	TRBJ2-1	TRBV7-3	CASSLNGGAYEQFF	TGTGCCAGCAGCTTAAATGGGGGCGCATATGAGCAGTTCTTC